The clone carrying this T cell receptor beta chain was recorded many times. Its matching antigen is unknown. This entry comes from a study of T cells in Graves' hyperthyroidism and ophthalmopathy. The investigators amplified TCR beta CDR3 regions from RNA transcripts. Primed by the HTBI set, a first-round RT-PCR was run on the TCR CDR3. TCRdb called the multiplex PCR reads again in MiXCR, with one record for every CDR3 protein. The table includes around 490,000 distinct CDR3 sequences, 15% to 20% detected once. Findings of the study overall: Stable hyperthyroidism and ophthalmopathy were separated using 13 V-J signatures. It was a median about seven months before onset that the model predicted ophthalmopathy.

Those patients with uncontrolled infection, other autoimmune disease, pregnancy or lactation were excluded. The study based diagnoses on clinical symptoms, serum thyroxine and TRAb, thyroid ultrasound and orbital computed tomography. The ends lost 6 bases at V and 5 bases at J; junction bases unmatched: 16. The CDR3 loop spans 19 amino acids. The sequence was obtained from a man in his forties with Graves' ophthalmopathy. Sequencing was performed on blood. This chain uses TRBV12-3 or TRBV12-4 with TRBJ2-5; the match to TRBD2 covers 15 bases. The CDR3 loop reads CASSSDPGLAGGVRETQYF. The CDR3 DNA reads TGTGCCAGCAGCTCAGACCCGGGACTAGCGGGGGGCGTTCGGGAGACCCAGTACTTC.